The clone carrying this T cell receptor (beta chain) was observed a single time. The CDR3 runs to 12 residues. Germline loops: CDR1 MGHDK, CDR2 SYGVNS. V lost 3 bases and J lost 5, with 5 bases in between. These data are taken from a study of T cell changes during pregnancy in multiple sclerosis. Assay used: immunoSEQ multiplex PCR; TCRdb lists only in-frame clones, some missing. The sample lists some 70,000 clones; around 92% were seen once. The sequences come from CD8+ T cells from peripheral blood mononuclear cells, collected in the third trimester of pregnancy. The sequence was obtained from a female donor in good health, enrolled as a control in a pregnancy study. The rearrangement joins TRBV25-1 to TRBJ2-1; D gene unclear. The CDR3 loop is CASSETNNEQFF. DNA of the CDR3: TGTGCCAGCAGTGAGACAAACAATGAGCAGTTCTTC.